These 20 T cell receptor beta chains were sequenced from one sample in a study of blood T cell repertoires in COVID-19. Clones were read by immunoSEQ multiplex PCR, and TCRdb kept only the in-frame ones, dropping some. Of approximately 140,000 clones in the sample, approximately 85% were seen once. The sequencing input was peripheral blood. These receptors originate from a woman aged 55-75 years with COVID-19, enrolled during active disease.

J is TRBJ2-7 and V is TRBV6-2 or TRBV6-3; possibly TRBD2 for D (5 bases). The germline V and J ends were trimmed by 4 bases and 3 bases, with 19 bases remaining between them. CDR1 is MNHEY and CDR2 is SVGEGT in the germline V gene. This CDR3 contains 16 residues. The CDR3 spells CASSSLSRAGHYEQYF. DNA of the CDR3: TGTGCCAGCAGTTCACTTTCTAGGGCGGGCCACTACGAGCAGTACTTC.

The V and J genes are TRBV5-1 and TRBJ2-7, with D possibly TRBD1 on 6 matching bases. The CDR3 has 15 residues. CDR1 is SGHRS, CDR2 YFSETQ, per germline. Trimming pared 5 bases from V and 6 bases from J, leaving 21 bases between. CDR3 sequence reads: CASRETGSSLGEQYF. The CDR3 nucleotides read TGCGCCAGCAGAGAAACAGGGTCAAGTCTCGGCGAGCAGTACTTC.

This rearrangement joins TRBV5-5 to TRBJ1-2, with unresolved D. The V end was cut by 4 bases, the J end by 8 bases, with 18 bases between. The V gene's germline CDR1 is SGHKS and CDR2 YYEKEE (reference sequence). This CDR3 comprises 14 residues. The CDR3 nucleotides read TGTGCCAGCAGCGGCGGACTCCCAACTATGGGCTACACCTTC. This codes for CASSGGLPTMGYTF.

This chain joins TRBV6-5 and TRBJ1-3; TRBD1 matches at 9 bases. Germline-derived CDR1 and CDR2 are MNHEY and SVGAGI. V trimming: 8 bases; J trimming: 0 bases; junction bases outside the gene matches: 2. The CDR3 covers 14 residues. The CDR3 region is CASGTGTSGNTIYF. Here the CDR3 DNA reads TGTGCCAGCGGGACAGGGACCTCTGGAAACACCATATATTTT.

The chain employs TRBV27 and TRBJ1-2; the match to TRBD1 covers 8 bases. The V gene's germline CDR1 is MNHEY and CDR2 SMNVEV (reference sequence). J was trimmed by 5 bases and V by 6 bases; bases with no gene match: 11. This CDR3 contains 15 residues. The chain's CDR3 is CASRPTGGGWYGYTF. The CDR3 DNA reads TGTGCCAGCAGACCTACAGGGGGGGGATGGTATGGCTACACCTTC.

V and J are TRBV5-4 and TRBJ2-3, with a weak D call TRBD1 (6 bases). The CDR3 is made up of 14 amino acids. The V end lost 4 bases, the J end lost 1 base, and 10 bases lay between the germline ends. Germline CDR1 is SGHNT and CDR2 is YYREEE (reference sequence). CDR3 protein: CASSPAGGTDTQYF. The CDR3, as DNA: TGTGCCAGCAGCCCCGCAGGGGGCACAGATACGCAGTATTTT. Full variable domain (missing parts from reference TRBV5-4 and TRBJ2-3): ETGVTQSPTHLIKTRGQQVTLRCSSQSGHNTVSWYQQALGQGPQFIFQYYREEENGRGNFPPRFSGLQFPNYSSELNVNALELDDSALYLCASSPAGGTDTQYFGPGTRLTVL.

V is TRBV6-6 and J is TRBJ2-5; possible D gene TRBD2, 5 bases. The CDR3 loop spans 15 amino acids. Per the germline V gene, CDR1 is MNHNY and CDR2 is SVGAGI (reference sequence). Trimming cost V 1 base and J 5 bases, with 14 bases left between them. CDR3 amino acids: CASSYLAEGSETQYF. The CDR3 bases are TGTGCCAGCAGTTACTTGGCAGAGGGATCGGAGACCCAGTACTTC.

The rearrangement links TRBV6-5 to TRBJ1-3, with D unresolved. The CDR3 extends over 15 amino acids. CDR1 and CDR2 from the germline V gene are MNHEY and SVGAGI. The V end lost 6 bases, the J end lost 1 base, and 13 bases lay between the germline ends. The CDR3 region has the DNA TGTGCCAGCAGGGAGATGCCAGTATCTGGAAACACCATATATTTT. Translating gives CASREMPVSGNTIYF.

In its sample, this clone was seen once. The rearrangement uses TRBV6-5 and TRBJ1-2; 10 bases fit TRBD1. V lost 2 bases to trimming and J lost 7 bases; unmatched junction nucleotides: 1. The CDR3 length is 13 residues. Per the germline V gene, CDR1 is MNHEY and CDR2 is SVGAGI. The chain's CDR3 is CASSYDRGLGYTF. The DNA of the CDR3 is TGTGCCAGCAGTTACGACAGGGGGCTTGGCTACACCTTC.

This chain uses TRBV9 with TRBJ1-5, with TRBD1 matching 8 bases. This CDR3 is 15 amino acids long. J gave up 3 bases and V 0 bases, and 2 bases lay outside the gene matches. Per the germline V gene, CDR1 is SGDLS and CDR2 is YYNGEE. CDR3 DNA: TGTGCCAGCAGCGTAGGCAGGGGGCACAATCAGCCCCAGCATTTT. The encoded protein is CASSVGRGHNQPQHF.

V usage is TRBV5-6 and J usage is TRBJ1-2, with 7 bases that match TRBD1. The V and J ends lost 4 bases and 3 bases, in that order; junction bases with no gene match: 9. The V gene's germline CDR1 is SGHDT and CDR2 YYEEEE. The CDR3 sequence is 15 residues long. CDR3 DNA: TGTGCCAGCAGCATGGGACAGACGCGCTACTATGGCTACACCTTC. This sequence encodes CASSMGQTRYYGYTF. Filled out from reference TRBV5-6 and TRBJ1-2, the complete variable domain reads DAGVTQSPTHLIKTRGQQVTLRCSPKSGHDTVSWYQQALGQGPQFIFQYYEEEERQRGNFPDRFSGHQFPNYSSELNVNALLLGDSALYLCASSMGQTRYYGYTFGSGTRLTVV.

The chain uses TRBV11-3 and TRBJ1-1; D is undetermined. CDR1 is SGHNT, CDR2 YENEEA, per germline. This CDR3 comprises 14 residues. V lost 1 base and J 1 base, leaving 7 bases between the germline ends. For the CDR3, the DNA is TGTGCCAGCAGCTTAGGGCACCGGAACACTGAAGCTTTCTTT. Amino acid sequence: CASSLGHRNTEAFF.

The chain couples TRBV9 to TRBJ2-1; 14 bases are a match to TRBD2. The CDR3 covers 17 residues. The V gene end was trimmed by 2 bases and the J gene end by 6 bases; junction bases not matched to a gene: 7. Per germline, CDR1 SGDLS and CDR2 YYNGEE. The CDR3: CASSVGATSGGANEQFF. The DNA for the CDR3 is TGTGCCAGCAGCGTCGGGGCGACTAGCGGGGGGGCCAATGAGCAGTTCTTC.

The gene calls are TRBV2 and TRBJ2-7, with TRBD2 matching over 13 bases. Germline trimming cut 5 bases from V and 1 base from J; bases unmatched to any gene: 14. In germline, CDR1 is SNHLY, CDR2 FYNNEI. CDR3 size: 19 residues. The CDR3 bases are TGTGCCAGCAGTCTATTTGGACTAGCGGGGGTATCCGGGTCCTACGAGCAGTACTTC. This translates into CASSLFGLAGVSGSYEQYF.

The chain combines TRBV7-8 with TRBJ1-1; D gene ambiguous. This CDR3 spans 12 amino acids. V was shortened by 5 bases and J by 4 bases, with 8 bases between the two germline ends. Looked up from germline, CDR1 is SGHVS and CDR2 is FQNEAQ. CDR3 in amino acids: CASSLWLTEAFF. The CDR3 DNA sequence: TGTGCCAGCAGCCTTTGGCTCACTGAAGCTTTCTTT.

This chain joins TRBV5-1 and TRBJ1-2; D is possibly TRBD1 (6 bases). The length of the CDR3 is 15 residues. V was cut by 2 bases and J by 8 bases, with 19 bases left in between. Per germline, CDR1 SGHRS and CDR2 YFSETQ. The CDR3 spells CASSFGAVTGSGYTF. As DNA, the CDR3 is TGCGCCAGCAGCTTTGGGGCGGTGACAGGATCCGGCTACACCTTC. Together with reference TRBV5-1 and TRBJ1-2, the CDR3 gives the full variable domain: KAGVTQTPRYLIKTRGQQVTLSCSPISGHRSVSWYQQTPGQGLQFLFEYFSETQRNKGNFPGRFSGRQFSNSRSEMNVSTLELGDSALYLCASSFGAVTGSGYTFGSGTRLTVV.

This sequence joins TRBV7-6 and TRBJ2-7; 10 bases map to TRBD2. The germline CDR1 and CDR2 sequences are SGHVS and FNYEAQ. Germline trimming cut 4 bases from V and 0 bases from J; bases unmatched to any gene: 6. This CDR3 region has 16 residues. The CDR3 here is CASSSPSGGSSYEQYF. CDR3 DNA: TGTGCCAGCAGCTCACCTAGCGGGGGCAGCTCCTACGAGCAGTACTTC. Supplemented by reference TRBV7-6 and TRBJ2-7, the full variable domain reads GAGVSQSPRYKVTKRGQDVALRCDPISGHVSLYWYRQALGQGPEFLTYFNYEAQQDKSGLPNDRFSAERPEGSISTLTIQRTEQRDSAMYRCASSSPSGGSSYEQYFGPGTRLTVT.

The rearrangement joins TRBV5-1 to TRBJ2-5, with TRBD2 matching 10 bases. The CDR3 has 16 residues. Germline V lookup: CDR1 SGHRS, CDR2 YFSETQ. V lost 2 bases, J lost 1 base, and 5 bases stayed unmatched. The DNA for the CDR3 is TGCGCCAGCAGCTTAAAGTTAGCGGGGGGCCAAGAGACCCAGTACTTC. Its translation is CASSLKLAGGQETQYF.

The chain is built from TRBV9 and TRBJ1-5; TRBD1 might be the D (5 bases). V dropped 4 bases and J dropped 9 bases, with 17 bases sitting between them. The CDR3 extends over 14 amino acids. Germline V gene lookup returns CDR1 SGDLS and CDR2 YYNGEE. This CDR3 is CASSFGSVGGPQHF. The CDR3 bases are TGTGCCAGCAGCTTCGGATCAGTGGGGGGGCCCCAGCATTTT.

This clone was observed once. This chain connects TRBV13 to TRBJ2-7; 9 bases map to TRBD1. The CDR3 has 14 amino acids. Germline trimming cut 4 bases from V and 7 bases from J; bases unmatched to any gene: 8. Germline V gene data show CDR1 as PRHDT and CDR2 as FYEKMQ (reference sequence). The CDR3 loop is CASSSGTGLTEQYF. CDR3 in DNA: TGTGCCAGCAGCTCCGGGACAGGGTTGACTGAGCAGTACTTC.